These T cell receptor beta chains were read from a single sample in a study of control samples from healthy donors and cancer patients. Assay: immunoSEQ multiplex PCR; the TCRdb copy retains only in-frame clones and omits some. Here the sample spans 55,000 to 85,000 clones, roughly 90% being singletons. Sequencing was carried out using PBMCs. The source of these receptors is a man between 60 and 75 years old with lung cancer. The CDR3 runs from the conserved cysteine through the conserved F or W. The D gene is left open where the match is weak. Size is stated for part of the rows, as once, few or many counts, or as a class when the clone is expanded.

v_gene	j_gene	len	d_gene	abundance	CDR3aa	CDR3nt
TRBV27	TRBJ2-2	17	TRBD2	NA	CPSSSQTRGGRTGELFF	TGTCCCAGCAGTTCACAAACGCGGGGGGGCCGGACCGGGGAGCTGTTTTTT
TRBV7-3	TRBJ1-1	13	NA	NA	CAGSFSGGTEAFF	TGTGCCGGCAGCTTCAGCGGGGGCACTGAAGCTTTCTTT
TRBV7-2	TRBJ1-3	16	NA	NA	CASSLIGGLSGNTIYF	TGTGCCAGCAGCTTAATTGGTGGCCTCTCTGGAAACACCATATATTTT
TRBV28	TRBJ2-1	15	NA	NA	CASSFEQGDYNEQFF	TGTGCCAGCAGTTTTGAACAGGGAGATTACAATGAGCAGTTCTTC
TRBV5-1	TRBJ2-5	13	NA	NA	CASSWRGEETQYF	TGCGCCAGCAGCTGGAGAGGGGAGGAGACCCAGTACTTC
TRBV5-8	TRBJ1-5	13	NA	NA	CASSRWSNQPQHF	TGTGCCAGCAGCCGGTGGAGCAATCAGCCCCAGCATTTT
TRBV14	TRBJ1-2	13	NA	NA	CASSQSRLTDYTF	TGTGCCAGCAGCCAATCTAGGCTAACCGACTACACCTTC
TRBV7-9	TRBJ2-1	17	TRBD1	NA	CASSLAGGPSSYNEQFF	TGTGCCAGCAGCTTAGCAGGGGGCCCCAGCTCCTACAATGAGCAGTTCTTC
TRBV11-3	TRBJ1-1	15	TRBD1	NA	CASSTRQGSFTEAFF	TGTGCCAGCAGCACCCGACAGGGATCCTTCACTGAAGCTTTCTTT
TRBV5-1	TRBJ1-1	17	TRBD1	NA	CASSLGRTGTLDTEAFF	TGCGCCAGCAGCTTGGGGAGGACAGGTACCCTTGACACTGAAGCTTTCTTT
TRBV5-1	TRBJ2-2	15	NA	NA	CASSRPTANTGELFF	TGCGCCAGCAGCCGGCCGACAGCGAACACCGGGGAGCTGTTTTTT
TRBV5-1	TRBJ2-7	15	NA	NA	CASTYKLRGGYEQYF	TGCGCCAGCACCTACAAGCTCCGGGGAGGCTACGAGCAGTACTTC
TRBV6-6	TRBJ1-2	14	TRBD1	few	CASTDLGQVNGYTF	TGTGCCAGCACCGACTTAGGACAGGTTAATGGCTACACCTTC
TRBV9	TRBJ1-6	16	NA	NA	CASSPRTTFTTSPLHF	TGTGCCAGCAGCCCCCGGACTACCTTCACTACATCACCCCTCCACTTT
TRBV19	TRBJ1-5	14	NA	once	CASSIGRENQPQHF	TGTGCCAGTAGTATCGGACGGGAAAATCAGCCCCAGCATTTT
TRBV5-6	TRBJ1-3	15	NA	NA	CASSLLGGSGNTIYF	TGTGCCAGCAGCTTGTTAGGAGGCTCTGGAAACACCATATATTTT
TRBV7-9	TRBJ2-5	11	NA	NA	CASSYQETQYF	TGTGCCAGCAGTTACCAAGAGACCCAGTACTTC
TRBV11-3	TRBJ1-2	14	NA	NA	CASSAGEVIYGYTF	TGTGCCAGCAGCGCCGGGGAAGTAATCTATGGCTACACCTTC
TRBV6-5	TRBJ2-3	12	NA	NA	CASSQGADTQYF	TGTGCCAGCAGCCAGGGAGCAGATACGCAGTATTTT
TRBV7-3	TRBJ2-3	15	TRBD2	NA	CASSVIAGVGDTQYF	TGTGCCAGCAGCGTGATAGCGGGGGTTGGAGATACGCAGTATTTT
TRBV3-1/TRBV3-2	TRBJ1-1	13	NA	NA	CASSQGGDIEAFF	TGTGCCAGCAGCCAAGGGGGAGATATAGAAGCTTTCTTT
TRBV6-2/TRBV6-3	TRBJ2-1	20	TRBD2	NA	CASSYPTSGVPLSSYNEQFF	TGTGCCAGCAGTTACCCGACTAGCGGGGTACCCCTGAGCTCCTACAATGAGCAGTTCTTC
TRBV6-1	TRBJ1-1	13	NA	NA	CASSLSRDTEAFF	TGTGCCAGCAGTCTGTCTCGGGACACTGAAGCTTTCTTT
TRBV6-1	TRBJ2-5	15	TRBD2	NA	CASSETRTREETQYF	TGTGCCAGCAGTGAAACCAGGACTAGAGAAGAGACCCAGTACTTC
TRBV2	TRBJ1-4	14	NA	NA	CASSSGRGNEKLFF	TGTGCCAGCAGTTCAGGGAGAGGAAATGAAAAACTGTTTTTT
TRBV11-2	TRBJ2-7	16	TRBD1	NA	CASSRKGGSSRHEQYF	TGTGCCAGCAGTAGAAAAGGGGGCTCCAGCCGCCACGAGCAGTACTTC
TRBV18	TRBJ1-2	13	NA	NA	CASSPRDFYGYTF	TGTGCCAGCTCACCCCGGGACTTCTATGGCTACACCTTC
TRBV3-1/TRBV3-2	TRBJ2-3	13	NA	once	CASSQGVSDTQYF	TGTGCCAGCAGCCAAGGAGTGTCAGATACGCAGTATTTT
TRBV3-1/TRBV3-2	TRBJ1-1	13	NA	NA	CASTRAANTEAFF	TGTGCCAGCACCCGGGCCGCTAACACTGAAGCTTTCTTT
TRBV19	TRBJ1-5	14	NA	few	CASKPASSNQPQHF	TGTGCCAGTAAACCAGCGTCTAGCAATCAGCCCCAGCATTTT
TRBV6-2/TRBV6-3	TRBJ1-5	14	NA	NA	CASSYSSHNQPQHF	TGTGCCAGCAGTTACTCGTCCCATAATCAGCCCCAGCATTTT
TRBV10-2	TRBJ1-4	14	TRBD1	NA	CASRTTGAGEKLFF	TGCGCCAGCAGGACGACAGGGGCAGGGGAAAAACTGTTTTTT
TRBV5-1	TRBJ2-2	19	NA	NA	CASSPRFLQGHLNTGELFF	TGCGCCAGCAGCCCTCGATTTTTGCAGGGACACCTCAACACCGGGGAGCTGTTTTTT
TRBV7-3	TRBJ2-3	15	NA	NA	CASSLRGMWSDTQYF	TGTGCCAGCAGCTTAAGGGGCATGTGGTCAGATACGCAGTATTTT
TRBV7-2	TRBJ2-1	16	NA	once	CASSITPFSSYNEQFF	TGTGCCAGCAGCATCACGCCTTTCAGCTCCTACAATGAGCAGTTCTTC
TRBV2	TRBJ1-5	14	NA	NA	CASSPREGDKAQHF	TGTGCCAGCAGCCCACGAGAGGGTGATAAGGCCCAGCATTTT
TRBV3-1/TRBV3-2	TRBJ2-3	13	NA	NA	CASRKSQGWTQYF	TGTGCCAGCAGAAAATCACAGGGTTGGACGCAGTATTTT
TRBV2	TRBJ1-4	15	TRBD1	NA	CASSYTTGGEEKLFF	TGTGCCAGCAGTTACACGACAGGGGGCGAGGAAAAACTGTTTTTT
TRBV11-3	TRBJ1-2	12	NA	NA	CASRLARGGYTF	TGTGCCAGCAGGCTGGCGCGAGGGGGCTACACCTTC
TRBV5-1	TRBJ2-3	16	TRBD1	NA	CASRTGTGGFMDTQYF	TGCGCCAGCAGAACCGGGACAGGGGGCTTCATGGATACGCAGTATTTT
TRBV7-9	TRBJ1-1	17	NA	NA	CASSLPPGQSMNTEAFF	TGTGCCAGCAGCTTACCCCCTGGACAGAGCATGAACACTGAAGCTTTCTTT
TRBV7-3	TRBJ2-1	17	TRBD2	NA	CASSSPGLAGDGSEQFF	TGTGCCAGCAGCTCCCCGGGACTAGCGGGGGACGGGAGTGAGCAGTTCTTC
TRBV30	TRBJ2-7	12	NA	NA	CAWSLDSYEQYF	TGTGCCTGGAGTCTGGATTCATACGAGCAGTACTTC
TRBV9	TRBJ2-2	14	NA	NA	CASSVVVNTGELFF	TGTGCCAGCAGCGTAGTTGTGAACACCGGGGAGCTGTTTTTT
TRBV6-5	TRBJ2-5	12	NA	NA	CASNQARETQYF	TGTGCCAGCAACCAGGCCAGAGAGACCCAGTACTTC
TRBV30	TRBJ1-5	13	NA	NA	CAWSEKGGQPQHF	TGTGCCTGGAGTGAAAAGGGGGGTCAGCCCCAGCATTTT
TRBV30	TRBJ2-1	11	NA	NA	CAWSVRNEQFF	TGTGCCTGGAGCGTGAGGAATGAGCAGTTCTTC
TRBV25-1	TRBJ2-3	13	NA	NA	CASRGASRDTQYF	TGTGCCAGCAGGGGGGCTAGCAGGGATACGCAGTATTTT
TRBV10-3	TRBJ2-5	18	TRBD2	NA	CAISVGRGPRPRGETQYF	TGTGCCATCAGTGTGGGGAGGGGCCCCAGGCCCCGGGGAGAGACCCAGTACTTC
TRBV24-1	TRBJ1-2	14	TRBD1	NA	CATSDSTGGSGYTF	TGTGCCACCAGTGATTCGACAGGGGGAAGTGGCTACACCTTC
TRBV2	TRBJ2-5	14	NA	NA	CASSETGVEETQYF	TGTGCCAGCAGCGAGACGGGGGTGGAAGAGACCCAGTACTTC